A single TCR beta chain is shown here with its context. The data were produced by immunoSEQ multiplex PCR, yet TCRdb's version contains in-frame clones alone and is incomplete. The data show 97,000 or so clones, with around 73% seen just once and approximately 9.6% held by the top ten. The sample belongs to a study of blood T cell repertoires in COVID-19. Whole-study context: Sites in the United States, Italy and Spain provided acute and convalescent COVID-19 samples. PBMCs, B-cell-depleted T cells, or T cells were the source of the cDNA or gDNA that made up the material.

The clonotype comes from a man between 60 and 70 years old with active or convalescent COVID-19. Sequencing was performed on peripheral blood.

CDR3 nucleotide sequence: TGTGCCAGCAGCCCCGGGACAGGGAGGGCCGGGGAGCTGTTTTTT. Translated: CASSPGTGRAGELFF. This rearrangement joins TRBV13 to TRBJ2-2; TRBD1 aligns across 9 bases. V gave up 5 bases and J gave up 6 bases; unmatched junction bases: 7. Germline assignment: CDR1 PRHDT and CDR2 FYEKMQ (reference sequence). The CDR3 sequence is 15 residues long.